This TCR beta chain stems from a study of blood T cell repertoires in COVID-19. Produced via immunoSEQ multiplex PCR; TCRdb's table is partial and in-frame only. The table includes about 180,000 clones, approximately 83% detected once. This clone was detected only a few times. This CDR3 spans 15 amino acids. Germline-derived CDR1 and CDR2 are MGHRA and YSYEKL. V gave up 0 bases and J gave up 4 bases; unmatched junction bases: 4. Material for sequencing was peripheral blood. This TCR was recovered from a woman aged 40 to 50 with COVID-19, enrolled during active disease. V and J are TRBV4-1 and TRBJ1-2; 8 positions match TRBD1. The CDR3 protein is CASSQDDRGRYGYTF. CDR3 bases: TGCGCCAGCAGCCAAGACGACAGGGGCCGCTATGGCTACACCTTC.